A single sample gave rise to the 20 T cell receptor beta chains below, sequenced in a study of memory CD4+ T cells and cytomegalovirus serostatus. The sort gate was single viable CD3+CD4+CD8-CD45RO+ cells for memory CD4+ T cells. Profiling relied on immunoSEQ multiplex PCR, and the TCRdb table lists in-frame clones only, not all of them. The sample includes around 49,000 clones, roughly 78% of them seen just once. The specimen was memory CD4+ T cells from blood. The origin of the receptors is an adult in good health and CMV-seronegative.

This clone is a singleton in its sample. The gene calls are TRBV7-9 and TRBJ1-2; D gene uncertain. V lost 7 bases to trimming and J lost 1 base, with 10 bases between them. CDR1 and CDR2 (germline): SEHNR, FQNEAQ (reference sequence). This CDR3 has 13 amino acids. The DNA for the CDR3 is TGTGCCAGCACCCTGGGGATTAACTATGGCTACACCTTC. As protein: CASTLGINYGYTF.

CDR3 bases: TGTGCCAGCAGCTTAGACGGACATCTCTACACCTTC. Protein product: CASSLDGHLYTF. The chain is built from TRBV7-9 and TRBJ1-2; D is possibly TRBD1 (5 bases). The ends were cut back, 1 base at V and 10 bases at J, with 10 bases in the middle. The CDR3 totals 12 residues. CDR1 SEHNR and CDR2 FQNEAQ come from the germline V gene (reference sequence).

CDR3 coding DNA: TGTGCCAGCTCACCAATGGGGTCCACAGCTTTCTTT. Amino acids: CASSPMGSTAFF. V usage is TRBV18 and J usage is TRBJ1-1; D is unclear. V gave up 2 bases and J gave up 10 bases, with 11 bases separating them. The CDR3 spans 12 residues. The germline V gene has CDR1 KGHSH and CDR2 LQKENI.

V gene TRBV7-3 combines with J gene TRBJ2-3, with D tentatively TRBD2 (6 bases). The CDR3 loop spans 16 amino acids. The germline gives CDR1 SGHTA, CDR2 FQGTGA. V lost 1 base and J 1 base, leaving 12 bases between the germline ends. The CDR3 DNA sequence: TGTGCCAGCAGCTTAATTGCGGCTAGCGGCACAGATACGCAGTATTTT. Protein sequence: CASSLIAASGTDTQYF.

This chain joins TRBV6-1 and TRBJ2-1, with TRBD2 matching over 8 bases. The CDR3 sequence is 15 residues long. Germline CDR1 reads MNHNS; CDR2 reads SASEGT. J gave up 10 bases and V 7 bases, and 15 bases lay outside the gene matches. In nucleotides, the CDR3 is TGTGCCAGCACGAAGACGGGACTAGGAGATCGGGAGCAGTTCTTC. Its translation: CASTKTGLGDREQFF.

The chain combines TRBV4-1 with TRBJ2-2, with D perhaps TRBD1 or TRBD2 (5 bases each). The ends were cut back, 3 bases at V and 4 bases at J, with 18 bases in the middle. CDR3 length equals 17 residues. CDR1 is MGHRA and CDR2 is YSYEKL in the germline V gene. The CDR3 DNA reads TGCGCCAGCAGCCACCCGAAACGGGGCGCGAGCACCGGGGAGCTGTTTTTT. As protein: CASSHPKRGASTGELFF.

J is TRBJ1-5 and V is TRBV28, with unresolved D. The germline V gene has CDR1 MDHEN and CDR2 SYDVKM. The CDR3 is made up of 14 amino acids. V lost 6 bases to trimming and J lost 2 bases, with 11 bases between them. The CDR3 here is CASRLRDRNQPQHF. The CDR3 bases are TGTGCCAGCAGACTACGAGACCGCAATCAGCCCCAGCATTTT. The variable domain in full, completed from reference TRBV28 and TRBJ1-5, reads DVKVTQSSRYLVKRTGEKVFLECVQDMDHENMFWYRQDPGLGLRLIYFSYDVKMKEKGDIPEGYSVSREKKERFSLILESASTNQTSMYLCASRLRDRNQPQHFGDGTRLSIL.

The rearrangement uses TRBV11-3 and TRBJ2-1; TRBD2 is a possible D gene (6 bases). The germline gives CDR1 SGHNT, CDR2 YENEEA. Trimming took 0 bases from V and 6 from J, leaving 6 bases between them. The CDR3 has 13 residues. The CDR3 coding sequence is TGTGCCAGCAGCTTAGAGGAGGGCAATGAGCAGTTCTTC. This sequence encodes CASSLEEGNEQFF.

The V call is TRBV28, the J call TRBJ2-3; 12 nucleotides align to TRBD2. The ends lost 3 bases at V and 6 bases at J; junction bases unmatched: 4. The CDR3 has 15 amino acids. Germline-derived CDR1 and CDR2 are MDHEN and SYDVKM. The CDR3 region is CASSFASGRGDTQYF. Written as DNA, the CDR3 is TGTGCCAGCAGTTTTGCTAGCGGGAGGGGGGATACGCAGTATTTT.

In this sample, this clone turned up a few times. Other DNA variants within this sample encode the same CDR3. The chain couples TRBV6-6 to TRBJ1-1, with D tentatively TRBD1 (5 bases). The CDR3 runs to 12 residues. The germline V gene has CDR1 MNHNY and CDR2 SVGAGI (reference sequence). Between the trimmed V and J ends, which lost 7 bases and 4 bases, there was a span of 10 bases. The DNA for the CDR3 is TGTGCCAGCACCCCCGGGGGCACTGAAGCTTTCTTT. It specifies CASTPGGTEAFF.

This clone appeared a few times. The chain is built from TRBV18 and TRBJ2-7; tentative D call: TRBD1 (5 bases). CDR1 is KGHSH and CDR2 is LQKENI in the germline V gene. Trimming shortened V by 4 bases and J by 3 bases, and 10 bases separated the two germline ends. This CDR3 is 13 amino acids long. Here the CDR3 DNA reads TGTGCCAGCTCACTTACAGACAGCTACGAGCAGTACTTC. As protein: CASSLTDSYEQYF.

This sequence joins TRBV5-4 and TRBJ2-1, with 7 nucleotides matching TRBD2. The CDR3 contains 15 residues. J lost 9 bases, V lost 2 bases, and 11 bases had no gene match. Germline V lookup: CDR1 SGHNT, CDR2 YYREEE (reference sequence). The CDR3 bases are TGTGCCAGCAGCTTTCCTCCGGCGGGAGTAGGTGAGCAGTTCTTC. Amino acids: CASSFPPAGVGEQFF. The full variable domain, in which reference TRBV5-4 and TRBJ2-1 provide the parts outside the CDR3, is ETGVTQSPTHLIKTRGQQVTLRCSSQSGHNTVSWYQQALGQGPQFIFQYYREEENGRGNFPPRFSGLQFPNYSSELNVNALELDDSALYLCASSFPPAGVGEQFFGPGTRLTVL.

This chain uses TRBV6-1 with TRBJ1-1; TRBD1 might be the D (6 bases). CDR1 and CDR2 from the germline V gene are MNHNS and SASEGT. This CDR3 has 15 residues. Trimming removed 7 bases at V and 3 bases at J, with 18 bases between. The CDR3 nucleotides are TGTGCCAGCAAAAGTATCCGGGACACCGACACTGAAGCTTTCTTT. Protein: CASKSIRDTDTEAFF.

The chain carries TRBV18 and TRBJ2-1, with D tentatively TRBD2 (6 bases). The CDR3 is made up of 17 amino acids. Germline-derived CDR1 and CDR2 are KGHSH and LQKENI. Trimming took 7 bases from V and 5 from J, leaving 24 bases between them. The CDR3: CASFTTKPGLGHNEQFF. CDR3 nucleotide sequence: TGTGCCAGCTTCACAACCAAACCGGGACTGGGACACAATGAGCAGTTCTTC.

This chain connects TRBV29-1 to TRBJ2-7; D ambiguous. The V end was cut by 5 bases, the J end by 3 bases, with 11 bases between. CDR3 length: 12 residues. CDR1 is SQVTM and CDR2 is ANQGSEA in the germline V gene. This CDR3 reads CSVRVGFYEQYF. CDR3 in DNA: TGCAGCGTTCGGGTGGGTTTCTACGAGCAGTACTTC.

The DNA of the CDR3 is TGTGCCAGTAGTCTTATGGGGACAGGGGCGCGAGGCGGGGAGCTGTTTTTT. It is translated as CASSLMGTGARGGELFF. The chain links TRBV19 to TRBJ2-2, with 10 bases that match TRBD1. Losses at the gene ends were 5 bases for V and 7 bases for J; bases not matched to a gene: 13. Germline V gives CDR1 LNHDA, CDR2 SQIVND (reference sequence). This CDR3 comprises 17 residues.

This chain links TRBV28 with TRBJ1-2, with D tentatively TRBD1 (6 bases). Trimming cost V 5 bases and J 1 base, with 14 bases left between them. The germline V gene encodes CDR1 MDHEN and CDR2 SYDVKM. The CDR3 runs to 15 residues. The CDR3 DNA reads TGTGCCAGCAGTACCCCGGGACAAATTAACTATGGCTACACCTTC. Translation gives CASSTPGQINYGYTF.

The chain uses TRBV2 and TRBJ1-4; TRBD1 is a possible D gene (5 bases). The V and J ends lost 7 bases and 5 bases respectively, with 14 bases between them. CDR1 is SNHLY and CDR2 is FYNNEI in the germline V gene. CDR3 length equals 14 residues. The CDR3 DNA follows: TGTGCCAGCAAGGGGCAGGGACCCAATGAAAAACTGTTTTTT. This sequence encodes CASKGQGPNEKLFF.

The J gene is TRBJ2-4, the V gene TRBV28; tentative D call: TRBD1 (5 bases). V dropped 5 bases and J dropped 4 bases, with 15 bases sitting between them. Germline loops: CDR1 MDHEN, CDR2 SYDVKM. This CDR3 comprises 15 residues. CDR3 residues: CASSPALAGKNIQYF. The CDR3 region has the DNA TGTGCCAGCAGTCCCGCCCTGGCAGGGAAAAACATTCAGTACTTC. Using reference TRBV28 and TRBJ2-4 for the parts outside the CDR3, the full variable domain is DVKVTQSSRYLVKRTGEKVFLECVQDMDHENMFWYRQDPGLGLRLIYFSYDVKMKEKGDIPEGYSVSREKKERFSLILESASTNQTSMYLCASSPALAGKNIQYFGAGTRLSVL.

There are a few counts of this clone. The CDR3 sequence: CAAGRGGDGYTF. The CDR3 DNA is TGTGCCGCTGGGAGGGGGGGCGATGGCTACACCTTC. J is TRBJ1-2 and V is TRBV28; D possibly corresponds to TRBD1 (6 bases). The V gene lost 11 bases and the J gene lost 6 bases, with 16 bases spanning the gap. Germline V gene sequence: CDR1 MDHEN, CDR2 SYDVKM. This CDR3 region has 12 residues.